The source of this TCR beta chain is a study of CD8+CD57+ T cells in acquired aplastic anemia (dated by TCRdb to 2016 to 2018). Broadly, across the study: DNA extracted from sorted CD4+ and CD8+ cells had a mean of approximately 3 ug, with a range of roughly 0.19 to 27.4 ug. CD8+CD57+ expansion was defined as frequency above the mean frequency observed in healthy subjects. The investigation overall reported the following: CD8+ Simpson's diversity did not differ significantly between patients and healthy controls (P=0.060). Some 31 CD8+ CDR3 sequences were shared between patients and controls but appeared highly expressed in patients and within their immunodominant clones.

On this clonotype: The antigen this receptor binds is unknown. The sample holds no much larger clone one base away, and base qualities are not on file.

Genomic DNA served as template for TCR beta VDJ combination and CDR3 sequence profiling. An Illumina HiSeq 2000 was used for TCR repertoire sequencing. As for the authors' bioinformatics: TRBV/TRBJ rearrangement plots, CDR3 size and DJ length profiles, and Simpson's diversity index were used to assess repertoires. The most abundant DNA sequence in the deep sequencing data was taken as the immunodominant clone. CDR3 amino acid sequences were checked for sharing across subjects and were also compared against the VDJdb database and published repertoires. TCRdb itself trimmed the public reads at Q25 with fastp, ran MiXCR and retained productive beta chains. Each entry is one CDR3 protein sequence, shown with its most common DNA and genes. TCRdb, not the authors, supplied the V and J calls. The sample yields approximately 250,000 distinct CDR3 sequences; approximately 86% were counted once. The ten largest clonotypes hold 40% to 55% of the sample.

Patients chosen for sequencing had shown expansion of CD8+CD57+ cells by flow cytometry. All patients had severe acquired aplastic anemia diagnosed by International Study of Aplastic Anemia and Agranulocytosis and Camitta criteria. No patient had received any therapy when blood was sampled. TCR repertoires of sorted CD4+ and CD8+ blood T cells from severe aplastic anemia patients and healthy subjects were deep-sequenced in the study. Patients were enrolled under clinicaltrials.gov protocols 00001620, 01623167, 00001397, 00071045, 00081523 and 00961064 in the USA. Ficoll-Paque density gradient centrifugation was used to isolate peripheral blood mononuclear cells. Before DNA extraction, CD4+ and CD8+ T cells were sorted by FACS or by magnetic beads. The sequence derives from a human donor with aplastic anemia. Sequenced material: sorted CD4+, CD8+, or CD8+CD57+ T cells (not recorded which) from PBMCs.

The nucleotides read TGCAGTGCTGGAAACAATGAGCAGTTCTTC. This gives the protein CSAGNNEQFF. The chain employs TRBV20-1 and TRBJ2-5; no D segment can be confidently identified. With the DNA end fitting TRBJ2-1 better, the J assignment may be wrong. The germline V gene (reference sequence) sets CDR1 to DFQATT and CDR2 to SNEGSKA. Including the terminal cysteine and phenylalanine, the CDR3 comprises 10 residues. The sequence is cut down to CDR3 DNA, 30 bases in frame from base 1.